This T cell receptor (beta chain) came from a study of PD-1 blockade in classical Hodgkin lymphoma. Whole-study findings and limits: CD4+ TCR diversity climbed significantly by C4D1, unlike CD8+ TCR diversity. Baseline TCR diversity was reportedly lower in newly diagnosed patients than in healthy donors. It was reported as lower still in relapsed/refractory patients.

Time point described: cycle 4 day 1 (C4D1), after about 6 weeks of nivolumab. Relapses following autologous stem cell transplantation were seen in all patients, with brentuximab vedotin exposure varying. Responses achieved at best were complete response, partial response or progressive disease. As regards this clone: The antigen is not known.

V shed 4 bases and J shed 0 bases, with 10 bases lying between them. The CDR3 spans 15 residues. Per the germline V gene, CDR1 is KGHSH and CDR2 is LQKENI. Measured with immunoSEQ multiplex PCR; TCRdb has only the in-frame clones, and not every one. The table has tens of thousands of clones, around 80% seen once. This TCR derives from a human donor with classical Hodgkin lymphoma. This material consisted of peripheral blood mononuclear cells (PBMCs), taken before the fourth cycle of nivolumab. V and J are TRBV18 and TRBJ2-1; D unresolved. CDR3: CASSRPTSSYNEQFF. Written as DNA, the CDR3 is TGTGCCAGCTCACGTCCGACGAGCTCCTACAATGAGCAGTTCTTC.